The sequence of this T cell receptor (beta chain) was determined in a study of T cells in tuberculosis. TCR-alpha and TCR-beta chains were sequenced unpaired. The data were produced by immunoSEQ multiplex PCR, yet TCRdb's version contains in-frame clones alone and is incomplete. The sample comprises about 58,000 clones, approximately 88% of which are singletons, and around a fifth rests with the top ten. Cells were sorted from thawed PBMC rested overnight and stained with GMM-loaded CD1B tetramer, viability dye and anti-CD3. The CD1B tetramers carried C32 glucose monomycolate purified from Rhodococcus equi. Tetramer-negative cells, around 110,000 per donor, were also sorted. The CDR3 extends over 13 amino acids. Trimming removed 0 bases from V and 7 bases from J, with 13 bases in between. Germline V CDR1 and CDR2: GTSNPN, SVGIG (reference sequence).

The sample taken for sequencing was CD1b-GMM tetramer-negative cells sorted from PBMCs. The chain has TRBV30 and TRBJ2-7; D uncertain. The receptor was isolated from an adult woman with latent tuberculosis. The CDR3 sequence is CAWSVSLYGEQYF. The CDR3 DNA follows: TGTGCCTGGAGTGTATCCCTTTACGGTGAGCAGTACTTC.